This is a list of T cell receptor beta chains from one sample in a study of blood T cell repertoires in COVID-19. Sequencing used immunoSEQ multiplex PCR; TCRdb keeps in-frame clones, though not all of them. Of just over 65,000 clones in the sample, just over 85% are singletons; the top ten hold approximately 8.4%. The sequencing input was peripheral blood. Every receptor here comes from a man aged 30-40 years with acute or convalescent COVID-19. Both conserved end residues are part of each CDR3. Each record gives: clone size, J gene, D gene, V gene, CDR3 protein, CDR3 DNA. D genes are given only for firm matches. The size entry is marked missing in some rows and otherwise reads once, few, many or a size class.

>-|TRBJ2-1|-|TRBV13
CASSSNLVEQFF
TGTGCCAGCAGCTCCAATCTAGTTGAGCAGTTCTTC
>-|TRBJ2-2|TRBD2|TRBV6-2/TRBV6-3
CASSMTGTSGYTGELFF
TGTGCCAGCAGTATGACCGGGACTAGCGGATACACCGGGGAGCTGTTTTTT
>-|TRBJ2-3|TRBD2|TRBV3-1/TRBV3-2
CASSHVGGLAGGSDTQYF
TGTGCCAGCAGCCACGTGGGGGGACTAGCGGGAGGTTCAGATACGCAGTATTTT
>-|TRBJ1-2|TRBD1|TRBV5-1
CASSTTGTGGYLGGYTF
TGCGCCAGCAGCACTACCGGGACAGGGGGCTATCTAGGCGGCTACACCTTC
>-|TRBJ1-1|-|TRBV10-1
CASSESGQNTEAFF
TGCGCCAGCAGTGAGTCGGGGCAGAACACTGAAGCTTTCTTT
>-|TRBJ2-7|TRBD1|TRBV7-2
CASSLYRGQYEQYF
TGTGCCAGCAGCTTGTACAGGGGGCAATACGAGCAGTACTTC
>-|TRBJ2-3|TRBD1|TRBV7-2
CASSSDRGPDTQYF
TGTGCCAGCAGCTCCGACAGGGGTCCAGATACGCAGTATTTT
>few|TRBJ2-5|-|TRBV7-8
CASSLERYRETQYF
TGTGCCAGCAGCCTAGAGCGTTATCGGGAGACCCAGTACTTC
>-|TRBJ1-1|-|TRBV3-1/TRBV3-2
CASSQTATEAFF
TGTGCCAGCAGCCAGACAGCCACTGAAGCTTTCTTT
>-|TRBJ2-5|-|TRBV7-3
CASSLSGTVQETQYF
TGTGCCAGCAGCTTAAGCGGGACAGTTCAAGAGACCCAGTACTTC
>-|TRBJ1-6|TRBD1|TRBV5-1
CASSIDRVSNSPLHF
TGCGCCAGCAGCATTGACAGGGTCTCTAATTCACCCCTCCACTTT
>-|TRBJ2-5|-|TRBV18
CASSRGLGQETQYF
TGTGCCAGCTCCCGGGGTTTGGGCCAAGAGACCCAGTACTTC
>-|TRBJ2-5|TRBD2|TRBV28
CASSFGLGGRDETQYF
TGTGCCAGCAGTTTCGGCCTGGGCGGGAGGGATGAGACCCAGTACTTC
>-|TRBJ2-4|TRBD1|TRBV5-1
CASSLALGQGNIQYF
TGCGCCAGCAGCTTGGCCTTAGGACAGGGAAACATTCAGTACTTC
>-|TRBJ2-1|TRBD2|TRBV5-1
CASSLLAGAGNEQFF
TGCGCCAGCAGCTTACTAGCGGGAGCGGGTAATGAGCAGTTCTTC
>-|TRBJ1-4|TRBD1|TRBV11-2
CASSSFRGQGEKLFF
TGTGCCAGCAGCTCCTTCAGGGGGCAGGGTGAAAAACTGTTTTTT
>-|TRBJ2-7|-|TRBV6-5
CATTRRGPYEQYF
TGTGCCACCACCAGGAGGGGTCCCTACGAGCAGTACTTC
>-|TRBJ2-1|-|TRBV7-8
CASSPNGTPNNEQFF
TGTGCCAGCAGCCCGAATGGGACACCGAACAATGAGCAGTTCTTC
>-|TRBJ2-2|TRBD1|TRBV4-3
CASSAQGRLFF
TGCGCCAGCAGCGCACAGGGGCGTCTGTTTTTT
>-|TRBJ2-3|TRBD2|TRBV9
CASTQAIAGESSTDTQYF
TGTGCCAGCACCCAGGCGATAGCGGGGGAATCTAGCACAGATACGCAGTATTTT
>-|TRBJ2-5|-|TRBV27
CASTARVGETQYF
TGTGCCAGCACGGCTAGAGTCGGGGAGACCCAGTACTTC
>-|TRBJ2-3|TRBD2|TRBV3-1/TRBV3-2
CASSQDLAGGPDTQYF
TGTGCCAGCAGCCAAGACCTAGCGGGAGGGCCAGATACGCAGTATTTT
>-|TRBJ1-3|TRBD1|TRBV5-1
CASSPGTARDTIYF
TGCGCCAGCAGCCCAGGGACAGCACGAGACACCATATATTTT